This entry lists 5 T cell receptor beta chains sequenced from one sample in a study of T cell responses to AZD1222 COVID-19 vaccine. Data came from immunoSEQ multiplex PCR; TCRdb stores just in-frame clones and leaves some out. The profile shows about 140,000 clones, 84% of them singletons. This specimen consisted of peripheral blood, obtained on day 0 of AZD1222 vaccination. The source of these receptors is an adult in good health.

The chain carries TRBV11-2 and TRBJ1-4; 8 positions match TRBD1. Germline V gives CDR1 SGHAT, CDR2 FQNNGV. The ends lost 0 bases at V and 8 bases at J; junction bases unmatched: 5. CDR3 size: 15 residues. CDR3 bases: TGTGCCAGCAGCTTAGATAGGGGGACAGGAGAAAAACTGTTTTTT. This codes for CASSLDRGTGEKLFF.

The rearrangement joins TRBV29-1 to TRBJ2-3, with 15 bases identical to TRBD2. CDR3 length equals 17 residues. CDR1 and CDR2 (germline): SQVTM, ANQGSEA. J was trimmed by 4 bases and V by 5 bases; bases with no gene match: 10. DNA of the CDR3: TGCAGCGTTCTGGGACTAGCGGGGGGCCAACCCGCAGATACGCAGTATTTT. Translation: CSVLGLAGGQPADTQYF.

In nucleotides, the CDR3 is TGTGCCTGGAGTGTTGGATGGGGAAATCAGCCCCAGCATTTT. It encodes CAWSVGWGNQPQHF. The J gene is TRBJ1-5, the V gene TRBV30; D gene ambiguous. This CDR3 spans 14 amino acids. Germline CDR1 is GTSNPN and CDR2 is SVGIG (reference sequence). With 0 bases removed from V and 4 bases from J, the gap between germline ends came to 10 bases.

The V gene is TRBV28, the J gene TRBJ2-7, with D possibly TRBD1 on 6 matching bases. The CDR3 runs to 16 residues. Germline lookup yields CDR1 MDHEN and CDR2 SYDVKM. Trimming stripped 2 bases from V and 2 bases from J, with 16 bases between. In DNA form, the CDR3 reads TGTGCCAGCAGTTTAATAGTGGCAGGGGATCCCTACGAGCAGTACTTC. This encodes CASSLIVAGDPYEQYF.

The chain recombines TRBV14 with TRBJ1-1; D remains unclear. CDR1 is SGHDN and CDR2 is FVKESK in the germline V gene. The CDR3 loop spans 13 amino acids. V lost 1 base and J 6 bases, leaving 9 bases between the germline ends. The CDR3, as DNA: TGTGCCAGCAGCCAAGCCTGGCAGTCTGAAGCTTTCTTT. Amino acids: CASSQAWQSEAFF.